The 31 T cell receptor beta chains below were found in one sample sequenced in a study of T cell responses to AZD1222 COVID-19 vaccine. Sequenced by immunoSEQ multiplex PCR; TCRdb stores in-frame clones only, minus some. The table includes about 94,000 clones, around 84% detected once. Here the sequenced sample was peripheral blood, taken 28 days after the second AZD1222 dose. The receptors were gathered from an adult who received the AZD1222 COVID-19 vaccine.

The CDR3 nucleotides read TGTGCCAGCAGTCGCAGCGGGAGTAAGGATACGCAGTATTTT. The encoded protein is CASSRSGSKDTQYF. The rearrangement joins TRBV6-5 to TRBJ2-3; 8 bases map to TRBD2. Germline CDR1 reads MNHEY; CDR2 reads SVGAGI. The CDR3 has 14 residues. Trimming removed 5 bases from V and 6 bases from J; junction bases left unmatched: 7.

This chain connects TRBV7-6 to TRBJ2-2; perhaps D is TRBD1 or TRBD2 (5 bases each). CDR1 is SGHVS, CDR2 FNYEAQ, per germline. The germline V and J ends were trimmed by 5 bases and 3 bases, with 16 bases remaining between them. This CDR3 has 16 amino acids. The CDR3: CASSPRSGADTGELFF. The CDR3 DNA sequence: TGTGCCAGCAGCCCTAGGTCCGGGGCCGACACCGGGGAGCTGTTTTTT.

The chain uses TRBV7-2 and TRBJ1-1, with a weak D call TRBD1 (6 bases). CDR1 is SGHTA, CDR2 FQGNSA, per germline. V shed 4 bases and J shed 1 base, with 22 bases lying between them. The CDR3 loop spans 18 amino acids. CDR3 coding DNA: TGTGCCAGCAGCTCCAAACTACAGGGTCCGGGTGGGAACACTGAAGCTTTCTTT. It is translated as CASSSKLQGPGGNTEAFF.

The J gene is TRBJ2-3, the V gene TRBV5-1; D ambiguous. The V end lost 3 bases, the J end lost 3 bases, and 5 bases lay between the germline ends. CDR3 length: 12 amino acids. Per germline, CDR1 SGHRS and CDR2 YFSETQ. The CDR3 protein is CASSWDTDTQYF. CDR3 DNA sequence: TGCGCCAGCAGCTGGGATACAGATACGCAGTATTTT.

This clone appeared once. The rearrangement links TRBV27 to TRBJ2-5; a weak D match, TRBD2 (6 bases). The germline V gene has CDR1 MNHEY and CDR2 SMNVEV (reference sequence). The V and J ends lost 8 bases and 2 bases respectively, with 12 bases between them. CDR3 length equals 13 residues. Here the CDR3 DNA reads TGTGCCAGCGGGGGGTGGACTCAAGAGACCCAGTACTTC. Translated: CASGGWTQETQYF.

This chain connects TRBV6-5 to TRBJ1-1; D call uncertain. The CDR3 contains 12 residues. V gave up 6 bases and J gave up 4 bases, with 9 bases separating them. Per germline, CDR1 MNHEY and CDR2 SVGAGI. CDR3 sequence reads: CASRHLGTEAFF. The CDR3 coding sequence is TGTGCCAGCAGGCACTTAGGCACTGAAGCTTTCTTT.

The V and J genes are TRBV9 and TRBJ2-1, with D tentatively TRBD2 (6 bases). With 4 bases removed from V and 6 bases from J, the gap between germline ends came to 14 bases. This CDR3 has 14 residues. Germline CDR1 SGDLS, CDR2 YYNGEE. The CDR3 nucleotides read TGTGCCAGCAGCCCCCAGACTAGGCCCAATGAGCAGTTCTTC. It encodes CASSPQTRPNEQFF.

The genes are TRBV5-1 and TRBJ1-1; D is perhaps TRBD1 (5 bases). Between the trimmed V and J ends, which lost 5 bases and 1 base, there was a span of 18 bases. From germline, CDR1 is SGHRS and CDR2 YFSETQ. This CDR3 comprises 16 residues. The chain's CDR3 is CASSPGQPGPNTEAFF. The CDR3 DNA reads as TGCGCCAGCAGTCCCGGACAACCTGGGCCGAACACTGAAGCTTTCTTT. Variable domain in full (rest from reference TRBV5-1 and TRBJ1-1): KAGVTQTPRYLIKTRGQQVTLSCSPISGHRSVSWYQQTPGQGLQFLFEYFSETQRNKGNFPGRFSGRQFSNSRSEMNVSTLELGDSALYLCASSPGQPGPNTEAFFGQGTRLTVV.

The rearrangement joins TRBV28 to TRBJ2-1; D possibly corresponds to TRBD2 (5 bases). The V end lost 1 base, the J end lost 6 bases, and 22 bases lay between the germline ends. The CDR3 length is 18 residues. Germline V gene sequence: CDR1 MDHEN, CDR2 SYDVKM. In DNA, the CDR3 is TGTGCCAGCAGTTTATTATACGGGAAACGCGTCTTCACCAATGAGCAGTTCTTC. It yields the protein CASSLLYGKRVFTNEQFF.

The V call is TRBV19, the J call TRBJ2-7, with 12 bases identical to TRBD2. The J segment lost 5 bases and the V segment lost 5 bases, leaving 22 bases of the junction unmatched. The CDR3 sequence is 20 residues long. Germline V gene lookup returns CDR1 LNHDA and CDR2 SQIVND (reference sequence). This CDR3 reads CASSDPLARLAGGPFHEQYF. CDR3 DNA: TGTGCCAGTAGTGACCCCCTTGCGCGGCTAGCGGGAGGGCCTTTCCACGAGCAGTACTTC. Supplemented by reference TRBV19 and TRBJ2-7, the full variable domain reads DGGITQSPKYLFRKEGQNVTLSCEQNLNHDAMYWYRQDPGQGLRLIYYSQIVNDFQKGDIAEGYSVSREKKESFPLTVTSAQKNPTAFYLCASSDPLARLAGGPFHEQYFGPGTRLTVT.

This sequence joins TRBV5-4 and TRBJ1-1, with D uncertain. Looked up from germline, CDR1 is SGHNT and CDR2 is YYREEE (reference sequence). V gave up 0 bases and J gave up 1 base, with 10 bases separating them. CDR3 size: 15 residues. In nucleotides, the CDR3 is TGTGCCAGCAGCTTGGATGCGACAACGAACACTGAAGCTTTCTTT. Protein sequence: CASSLDATTNTEAFF.

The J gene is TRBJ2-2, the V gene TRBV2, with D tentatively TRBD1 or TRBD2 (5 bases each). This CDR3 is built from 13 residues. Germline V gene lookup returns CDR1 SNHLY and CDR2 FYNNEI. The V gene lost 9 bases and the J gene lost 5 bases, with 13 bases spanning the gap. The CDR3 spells CARGPGPTGELFF. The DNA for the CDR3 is TGTGCCAGGGGCCCGGGACCTACCGGGGAGCTGTTTTTT.

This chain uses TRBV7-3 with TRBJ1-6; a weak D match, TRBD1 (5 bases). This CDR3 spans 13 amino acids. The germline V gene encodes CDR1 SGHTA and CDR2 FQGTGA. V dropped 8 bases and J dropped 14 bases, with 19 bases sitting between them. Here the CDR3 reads CASAAGSQFTLHF. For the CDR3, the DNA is TGTGCCAGCGCCGCAGGGTCCCAATTCACCCTCCACTTT.

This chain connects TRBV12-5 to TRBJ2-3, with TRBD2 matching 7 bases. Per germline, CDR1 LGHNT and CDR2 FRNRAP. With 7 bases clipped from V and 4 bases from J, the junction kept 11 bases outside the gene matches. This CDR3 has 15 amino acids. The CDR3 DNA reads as TGTGCTAGTGCCAGAAGCGGGATTCTCGCAGATACGCAGTATTTT. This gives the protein CASARSGILADTQYF.

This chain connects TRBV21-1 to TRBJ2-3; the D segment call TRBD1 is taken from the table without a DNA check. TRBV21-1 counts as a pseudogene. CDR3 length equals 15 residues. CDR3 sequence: CASIPGTGVPDTQYF. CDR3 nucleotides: TGTGCCAGTATTCCCGGGACAGGGGTCCCGGATACGCAGTATTTT.

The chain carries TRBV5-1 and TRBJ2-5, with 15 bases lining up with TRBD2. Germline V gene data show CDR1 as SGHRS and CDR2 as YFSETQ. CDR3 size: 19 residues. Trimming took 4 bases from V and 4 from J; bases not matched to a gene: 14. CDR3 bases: TGCGCCAGCAGCGAACTACCGGGACTAGCGGGGGGAAGTTCAGAGACCCAGTACTTC. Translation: CASSELPGLAGGSSETQYF.

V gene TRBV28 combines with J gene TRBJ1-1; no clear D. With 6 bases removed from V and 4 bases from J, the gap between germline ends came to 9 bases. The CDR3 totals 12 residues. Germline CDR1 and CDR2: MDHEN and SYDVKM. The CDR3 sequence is CASSSGGTEAFF. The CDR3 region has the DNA TGTGCCAGCAGCTCAGGCGGCACTGAAGCTTTCTTT. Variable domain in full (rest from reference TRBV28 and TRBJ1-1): DVKVTQSSRYLVKRTGEKVFLECVQDMDHENMFWYRQDPGLGLRLIYFSYDVKMKEKGDIPEGYSVSREKKERFSLILESASTNQTSMYLCASSSGGTEAFFGQGTRLTVV.

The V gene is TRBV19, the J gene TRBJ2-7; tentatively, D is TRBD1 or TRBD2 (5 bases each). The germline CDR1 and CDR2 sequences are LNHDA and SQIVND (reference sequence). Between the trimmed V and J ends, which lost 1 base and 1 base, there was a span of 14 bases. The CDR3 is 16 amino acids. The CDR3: CASSIGGTRRSYEQYF. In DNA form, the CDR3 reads TGTGCCAGTAGTATAGGGGGGACCCGAAGATCCTACGAGCAGTACTTC.

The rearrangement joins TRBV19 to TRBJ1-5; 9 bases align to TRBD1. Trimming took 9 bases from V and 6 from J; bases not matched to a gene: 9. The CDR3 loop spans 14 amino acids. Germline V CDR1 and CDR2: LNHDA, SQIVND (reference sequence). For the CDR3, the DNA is TGTGCCAGCGAGGGACAGGGCTTTGGTCAGCCCCAGCATTTT. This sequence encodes CASEGQGFGQPQHF. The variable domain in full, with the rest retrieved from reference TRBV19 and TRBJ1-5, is DGGITQSPKYLFRKEGQNVTLSCEQNLNHDAMYWYRQDPGQGLRLIYYSQIVNDFQKGDIAEGYSVSREKKESFPLTVTSAQKNPTAFYLCASEGQGFGQPQHFGDGTRLSIL.

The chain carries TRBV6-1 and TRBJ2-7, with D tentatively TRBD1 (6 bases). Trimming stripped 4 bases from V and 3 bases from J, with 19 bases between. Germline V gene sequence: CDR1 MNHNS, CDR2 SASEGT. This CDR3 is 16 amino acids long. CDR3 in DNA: TGTGCCAGCAGTGTGGGCAAGGGGGTAAGTGGCTACGAGCAGTACTTC. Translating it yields CASSVGKGVSGYEQYF.

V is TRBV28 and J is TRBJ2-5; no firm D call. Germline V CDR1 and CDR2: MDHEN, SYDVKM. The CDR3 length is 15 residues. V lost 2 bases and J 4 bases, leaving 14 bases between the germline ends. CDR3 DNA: TGTGCCAGCAGTTTAGGCTTACCTTTGCCAGAGACCCAGTACTTC. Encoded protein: CASSLGLPLPETQYF.

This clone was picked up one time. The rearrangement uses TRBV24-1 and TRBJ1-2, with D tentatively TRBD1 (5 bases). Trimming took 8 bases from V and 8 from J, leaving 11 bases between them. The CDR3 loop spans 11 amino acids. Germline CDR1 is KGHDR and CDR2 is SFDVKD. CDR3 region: CATMRGRGYTF. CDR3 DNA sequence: TGTGCCACCATGAGGGGTAGGGGCTACACCTTC.

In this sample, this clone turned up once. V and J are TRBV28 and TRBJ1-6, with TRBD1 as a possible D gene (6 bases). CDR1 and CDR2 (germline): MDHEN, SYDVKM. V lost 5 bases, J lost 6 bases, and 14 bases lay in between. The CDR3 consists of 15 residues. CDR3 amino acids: CASSLTGGGNSPLHF. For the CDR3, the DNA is TGTGCCAGCAGTCTGACAGGAGGTGGTAATTCACCCCTCCACTTT.

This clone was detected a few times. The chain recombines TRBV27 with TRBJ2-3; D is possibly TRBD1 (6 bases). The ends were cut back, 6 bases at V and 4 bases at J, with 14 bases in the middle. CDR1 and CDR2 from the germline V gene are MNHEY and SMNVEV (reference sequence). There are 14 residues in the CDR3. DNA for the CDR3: TGTGCCAGCAGGGGTAACGAGGGGGCAGATACGCAGTATTTT. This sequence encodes CASRGNEGADTQYF.

The CDR3 reads CASSEQGMDTDTQYF. The CDR3 DNA reads TGTGCCAGCAGTGAACAGGGGATGGACACAGATACGCAGTATTTT. The chain carries TRBV6-4 and TRBJ2-3, with 7 bases fitting TRBD1. Trimming took 3 bases from V and 2 from J; bases not matched to a gene: 5. This CDR3 has 15 residues. The germline V gene encodes CDR1 MRHNA and CDR2 SNTAGT.

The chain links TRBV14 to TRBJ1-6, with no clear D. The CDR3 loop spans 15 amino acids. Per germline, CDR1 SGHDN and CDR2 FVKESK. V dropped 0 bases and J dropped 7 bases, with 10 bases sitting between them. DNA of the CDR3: TGTGCCAGCAGCCAAGATTGGCAGAAAAATTCACCCCTCCACTTT. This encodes CASSQDWQKNSPLHF. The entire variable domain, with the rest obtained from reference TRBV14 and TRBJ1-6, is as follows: EAGVTQFPSHSVIEKGQTVTLRCDPISGHDNLYWYRRVMGKEIKFLLHFVKESKQDESGMPNNRFLAERTGGTYSTLKVQPAELEDSGVYFCASSQDWQKNSPLHFGNGTRLTVT.

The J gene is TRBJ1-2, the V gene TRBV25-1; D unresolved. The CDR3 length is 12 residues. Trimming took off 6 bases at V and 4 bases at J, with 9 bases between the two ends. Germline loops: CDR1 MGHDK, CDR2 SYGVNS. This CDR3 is CASREEVYGYTF. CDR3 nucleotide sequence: TGTGCCAGCAGGGAAGAAGTCTATGGCTACACCTTC.

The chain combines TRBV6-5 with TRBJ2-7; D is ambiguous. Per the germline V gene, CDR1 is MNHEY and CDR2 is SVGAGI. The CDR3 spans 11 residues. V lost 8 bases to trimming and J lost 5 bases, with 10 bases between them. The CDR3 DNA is TGTGCCAGCCAAGAGCAGGACGAGCAGTACTTC. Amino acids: CASQEQDEQYF.

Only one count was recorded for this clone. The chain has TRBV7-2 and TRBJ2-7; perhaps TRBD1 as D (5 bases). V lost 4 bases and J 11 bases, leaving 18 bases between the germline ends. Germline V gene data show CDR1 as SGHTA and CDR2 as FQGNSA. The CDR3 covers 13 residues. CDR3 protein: CASSSQGGAGKYF. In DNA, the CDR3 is TGTGCCAGCAGCTCCCAGGGCGGCGCTGGGAAGTACTTC.

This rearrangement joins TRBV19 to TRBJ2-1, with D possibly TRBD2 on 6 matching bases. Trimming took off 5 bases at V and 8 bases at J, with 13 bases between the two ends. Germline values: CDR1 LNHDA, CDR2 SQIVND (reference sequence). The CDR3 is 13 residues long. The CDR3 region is CASSLTRNYEQFF. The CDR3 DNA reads TGTGCCAGTAGTTTGACTAGGAACTATGAGCAGTTCTTC.

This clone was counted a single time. The chain's CDR3 is CASSLVSGALHSGYTF. CDR3 DNA: TGTGCCAGCAGCTTAGTCAGCGGGGCCCTGCACTCCGGCTACACCTTC. The V call is TRBV11-2, the J call TRBJ1-2, with TRBD1 as a possible D gene (5 bases). V gave up 1 base and J gave up 8 bases, with 20 bases separating them. The CDR3 length is 16 residues. Germline assignment: CDR1 SGHAT and CDR2 FQNNGV.